The present T cell receptor (beta chain) was sequenced within a study of T cell repertoires in ileal Crohn's disease. The V end was cut by 3 bases, the J end by 0 bases, with 11 bases between. CDR1 and CDR2 (germline): SGHVS, FQNEAQ. This CDR3 region has 15 residues. The table came from immunoSEQ multiplex PCR; TCRdb's copy has only in-frame clones and leaves some out. The table lists 13,000 or so clones, more than 65% of them singletons. Time point here: neoterminal ileum biopsy at postoperative endoscopy, about 6 months after surgery. V and J are TRBV7-8 and TRBJ1-1, with D possibly matching TRBD1 (6 bases). Material for sequencing was ileal tissue. The source is an adult with Crohn's disease. For the CDR3, the DNA is TGTGCCAGCAGCTTGTCTACAGGGTTGAACACTGAAGCTTTCTTT. Its protein is CASSLSTGLNTEAFF.